These 17 T cell receptor beta chains came from one sample sequenced in a study of blood T cell repertoires in COVID-19. Assay used: immunoSEQ multiplex PCR; TCRdb lists only in-frame clones, some missing. The table has 200,000 to 300,000 clones, less than 90% seen once; the top ten hold 1.5% to 2%. What was sequenced was peripheral blood. The receptor source for this set is a young man with active or convalescent COVID-19.

A single count supports this clone. The CDR3 loop reads CASSSGTGAPGELFF. CDR3 DNA sequence: TGTGCCAGCAGTTCCGGGACAGGGGCCCCCGGGGAGCTGTTTTTT. The chain joins TRBV6-5 to TRBJ2-2, with 10 bases fitting TRBD1. The germline V gene encodes CDR1 MNHEY and CDR2 SVGAGI. After removal of 4 bases from V and 6 bases from J, the junction contained 5 bases not matched to a gene. The CDR3 covers 15 residues.

The chain combines TRBV5-4 with TRBJ2-3; the match to TRBD1 covers 7 bases. Germline assignment: CDR1 SGHNT and CDR2 YYREEE (reference sequence). The V segment lost 0 bases and the J segment 6 bases; nucleotides outside the gene matches: 10. The CDR3 consists of 16 residues. CDR3 protein: CASSLGLTGVGDTQYF. CDR3 bases: TGTGCCAGCAGCTTGGGCCTTACAGGGGTCGGGGATACGCAGTATTTT.

The rearrangement joins TRBV4-1 to TRBJ2-5; possibly TRBD1 for D (5 bases). From germline, CDR1 is MGHRA and CDR2 YSYEKL. Deletions cut 1 base from V and 3 bases from J, with 9 bases between. The CDR3 is 14 amino acids. In DNA, the CDR3 is TGCGCCAGCAGCCAAGGTTCAGGGAAAGAGACCCAGTACTTC. Amino acid sequence: CASSQGSGKETQYF.

The V gene is TRBV13, the J gene TRBJ1-2; no clear D gene. Trimming removed 0 bases at V and 3 bases at J, with 8 bases between. Germline values: CDR1 PRHDT, CDR2 FYEKMQ (reference sequence). The CDR3 is 14 amino acids. The CDR3 DNA reads TGTGCCAGCAGCTTAGGGTCCAGCGACTATGGCTACACCTTC. Protein product: CASSLGSSDYGYTF.

J is TRBJ2-3 and V is TRBV25-1, with 9 bases fitting TRBD2. CDR1 is MGHDK and CDR2 is SYGVNS in the germline V gene. With 2 bases clipped from V and 6 bases from J, the junction kept 9 bases outside the gene matches. This CDR3 has 16 amino acids. The CDR3: CASSELGGGALDTQYF. The CDR3 nucleotides read TGTGCCAGCAGTGAACTAGGCGGGGGGGCCTTGGATACGCAGTATTTT.

This sequence joins TRBV12-2 and TRBJ2-7; the table names TRBD1, a call not compared with the DNA. TRBV12-2 constitutes a pseudogene. The CDR3 is 13 residues long. This CDR3 is CASRPPVRGPLYF. The CDR3 DNA follows: TGTGCAAGTCGCCCCCCCGTGAGGGGGCCCTTATACTTC.

At least ten counts were recorded for this clone. This chain joins TRBV11-2 and TRBJ2-1, with no clear D. The length of the CDR3 is 12 residues. V gave up 0 bases and J gave up 6 bases, with 3 bases separating them. Per germline, CDR1 SGHAT and CDR2 FQNNGV. CDR3 nucleotide sequence: TGTGCCAGCAGCTTAGAGGCCAATGAGCAGTTCTTC. Translated: CASSLEANEQFF.

The genes are TRBV18 and TRBJ2-5, with D unclear. V dropped 2 bases and J dropped 1 base, with 11 bases sitting between them. The CDR3 length is 15 residues. CDR1 KGHSH and CDR2 LQKENI come from the germline V gene. The CDR3 is CASSPSATPQETQYF. The DNA for the CDR3 is TGTGCCAGCTCACCAAGTGCGACACCCCAAGAGACCCAGTACTTC. Filled out from reference TRBV18 and TRBJ2-5, the complete variable domain reads NAGVMQNPRHLVRRRGQEARLRCSPMKGHSHVYWYRQLPEEGLKFMVYLQKENIIDESGMPKERFSAEFPKEGPSILRIQQVVRGDSAAYFCASSPSATPQETQYFGPGTRLLVL.

As for this clone: Compared with germline, one end of the junction differs, possibly owing to a read error. The V and J genes are TRBV6-4 and TRBJ2-7; 7 bases line up with TRBD2. There are 12 residues in the CDR3. CDR1 is MRHNA and CDR2 is SNTAGT in the germline V gene. The CDR3 DNA sequence: TGTGCCAGCAGTGACTCGATGACTAGCTGGGACTTC. Translation gives CASSDSMTSWDF.

The J gene is TRBJ2-7, the V gene TRBV7-9; 8 bases are shared with TRBD1. The CDR3 contains 15 residues. Per the germline V gene, CDR1 is SEHNR and CDR2 is FQNEAQ (reference sequence). V lost 1 base and J lost 6; bases outside the gene matches: 8. Written as DNA, the CDR3 is TGTGCCAGCAGCTTAGTTCAGGGGGCAGGGGGCGAGCAGTACTTC. This encodes CASSLVQGAGGEQYF.

This sequence joins TRBV21-1 and TRBJ2-1; the table's D call, TRBD2, was not checked against the DNA. TRBV21-1 is reported as a pseudogene. The CDR3 sequence is 17 residues long. The DNA of the CDR3 is TGTGCCAGCAGCAAAGAAAGGACTAGCGAGGGGTTCAATGAGCAGTTCTTC. Encoded protein: CASSKERTSEGFNEQFF.

In this sample, this clone turned up once. This chain uses TRBV6-1 with TRBJ2-5; tentative D call: TRBD1 (6 bases). CDR1 is MNHNS and CDR2 is SASEGT in the germline V gene. The CDR3 has 14 amino acids. The germline V and J ends were trimmed by 0 bases and 7 bases, with 12 bases remaining between them. CDR3 coding DNA: TGTGCCAGCAGTGAAGCACGGTTAGGGGGGACCCAGTACTTC. It codes for CASSEARLGGTQYF.

This chain links TRBV29-1 with TRBJ1-1, with unresolved D. Germline assignment: CDR1 SQVTM and CDR2 ANQGSEA. Between the trimmed V and J ends, which lost 7 bases and 2 bases, there was a span of 11 bases. This CDR3 region has 12 residues. CDR3: CSGAGVNTEAFF. The CDR3, as DNA: TGCAGCGGGGCGGGAGTTAACACTGAAGCTTTCTTT.

This clone appeared once. V is TRBV4-1 and J is TRBJ1-5; no clear D gene. This CDR3 is 13 amino acids long. Per the germline V gene, CDR1 is MGHRA and CDR2 is YSYEKL. V gave up 5 bases and J gave up 5 bases, with 10 bases separating them. The CDR3 here is CASSDMRDQPQHF. The CDR3 DNA sequence: TGCGCCAGCAGCGATATGAGGGATCAGCCCCAGCATTTT.

The chain is built from TRBV14 and TRBJ1-6; D is unclear. The germline V and J ends were trimmed by 1 base and 1 base, with 5 bases remaining between them. Looked up from germline, CDR1 is SGHDN and CDR2 is FVKESK. The CDR3 is made up of 15 amino acids. The CDR3 loop is CASSQVPSYNSPLHF. The CDR3 DNA is TGTGCCAGCAGCCAAGTTCCATCCTATAATTCACCCCTCCACTTT.

The chain recombines TRBV11-3 with TRBJ2-2, with 7 positions matching TRBD1. The germline V gene has CDR1 SGHNT and CDR2 YENEEA. This CDR3 is 20 amino acids long. J was trimmed by 8 bases and V by 5 bases; bases with no gene match: 26. CDR3 DNA sequence: TGTGCCAGCAGCCTTAGTAGTGCCCCGGACAGGCCACCCCGGACTGGGGAGCTGTTTTTT. Its protein is CASSLSSAPDRPPRTGELFF.

The chain joins TRBV7-6 to TRBJ1-1; D uncertain. The CDR3 sequence is 14 residues long. CDR1 SGHVS and CDR2 FNYEAQ come from the germline V gene. V was pared by 2 bases and J by 1 base, with 8 bases between. The CDR3 DNA reads as TGTGCCAGCAGCTTACCGACTCGGAACACTGAAGCTTTCTTT. It specifies CASSLPTRNTEAFF.